Listed below are T cell receptor beta chains from one sample, sequenced in a study of a mutant IDH1 vaccine in newly diagnosed glioma. Some clones are missing from TCRdb's copy, which holds only in-frame ones; the method was immunoSEQ multiplex PCR. The table shows approximately 62,000 clones, with under 90% occurring only once. Their specific antigens are unknown. This material consisted of PBMCs, taken from a glioma patient whose treatment included an IDH1 peptide vaccine. These receptor sequences come from a man aged 25 to 40 with glioma. Both conserved end residues are part of each CDR3. D genes are given only for firm matches. Some rows mark clone size as missing; the rest say once, few, many or name a class of expanded clone.

clone size	V gene	J gene	D gene	CDR3 DNA	CDR3 protein
.	TRBV30	TRBJ1-6	.	TGTGCCTGGAGGCGCCAGCTTAATTCACCCCTCCACTTT	CAWRRQLNSPLHF
.	TRBV2	TRBJ2-6	.	TGTGCCATCGGGATTTCTGGGGCCAACGTCCTGACTTTC	CAIGISGANVLTF
.	TRBV6-6	TRBJ1-5	TRBD1	TGTGCCAGCCAGACAGGGGGGTCATATAGCAATCAGCCCCAGCATTTT	CASQTGGSYSNQPQHF
.	TRBV11-2	TRBJ2-7	.	TGTGCCAGCAGCCACTGGACACTTACCTACGAGCAGTACTTC	CASSHWTLTYEQYF
.	TRBV5-1	TRBJ2-1	.	TGCGCCAGCAGCTTGGGCAATGAGCAGTTCTTC	CASSLGNEQFF
.	TRBV28	TRBJ2-3	TRBD2	TGTGCCAGCCGCACCCGCCAAGGACTAGACATCACAGATACGCAGTATTTT	CASRTRQGLDITDTQYF
.	TRBV11-2	TRBJ1-4	.	TGTGCCAGCAGCTTAGGCGCAGGGTGGGAAAAACTGTTTTTT	CASSLGAGWEKLFF
.	TRBV5-1	TRBJ2-3	.	TGCGCCAGCAGCTTGGTTCGCCAGGCGCACACAGATACGCAGTATTTT	CASSLVRQAHTDTQYF
.	TRBV18	TRBJ2-1	.	TGTGCCAGCTCACCACCGATTCCTGAGTTACAGGGTAATTACCTCTATGAGCAGTTCTTC	CASSPPIPELQGNYLYEQFF
.	TRBV7-2	TRBJ2-2	.	TGTGCCAGCAGCCGGGGGGCCCTCACCGGGGAGCTGTTTTTT	CASSRGALTGELFF
.	TRBV7-9	TRBJ2-1	.	TGTGCCAGCAGCCCCACTCCGGGGGAGAATGAGCAGTTCTTC	CASSPTPGENEQFF
.	TRBV5-4	TRBJ2-1	.	TGTGCCAGCAGCGTCTATCATGAGCAGTTCTTC	CASSVYHEQFF
.	TRBV18	TRBJ2-5	.	TGTGCCAGCTCACGAGGACAGTCCCAAGAGACCCAGTACTTC	CASSRGQSQETQYF
.	TRBV4-1	TRBJ1-5	.	TGCGCCAGCAGCCAAGAGGAAGTCAATCAGCCCCAGCATTTT	CASSQEEVNQPQHF
.	TRBV5-1	TRBJ1-2	TRBD1	TGCGCCAGCAGCCCTCGGACAGGAGAAAACTATGGCTACACCTTC	CASSPRTGENYGYTF
.	TRBV5-1	TRBJ2-7	.	TGCGCCAGCAGCTTGGGGTCCGGGTCATTGAGCTCCTACGAGCAGTACTTC	CASSLGSGSLSSYEQYF
.	TRBV6-1	TRBJ2-1	.	TGTGCCAGCAGTAGAGACAGGGAGGGTGAGCAGTTCTTC	CASSRDREGEQFF
.	TRBV28	TRBJ2-3	.	TGTGCCAGCAGTTTAGGTGGTAGCGAGATCTCAGATACGCAGTATTTT	CASSLGGSEISDTQYF
.	TRBV29-1	TRBJ1-2	.	TGCAGCGTTGAAGGAGTCTATGGCTACACCTTC	CSVEGVYGYTF
.	TRBV5-1	TRBJ2-1	TRBD2	TGCGCCAGCAGCTTTAAGACTAGCGGGGTACATGTTGAGCAGTTCTTC	CASSFKTSGVHVEQFF
.	TRBV2	TRBJ1-2	.	TGTGCCAGCGAGGAACAGAACTATGGCTACACCTTC	CASEEQNYGYTF
.	TRBV27	TRBJ1-5	.	TGTGCCAGCAGTTTCACCGGGAGAATCGATCAGCCCCAGCATTTT	CASSFTGRIDQPQHF
few	TRBV19	TRBJ1-6	.	TGTGCCAGTAGCCCTACCGATTCGGCCCTCCACTTT	CASSPTDSALHF
.	TRBV7-9	TRBJ1-3	.	TGTGCCAGAGAGTCCGGGGCGCTCTCCGGAAACACCATATATTTT	CARESGALSGNTIYF
.	TRBV2	TRBJ2-1	.	TGTGCCAGCAGTGAGGGCGGGAATGAGCAGTTCTTC	CASSEGGNEQFF
.	TRBV6-1	TRBJ2-4	.	TGTGCGGGCGGGCAGGGACTAGCCAAAAACATTCAGTACTTC	CAGGQGLAKNIQYF
.	TRBV4-1	TRBJ2-7	.	TGCGCCAGCAGTCCGACAGTTACCTACGAGCAGTACTTC	CASSPTVTYEQYF
once	TRBV6-5	TRBJ2-7	.	TGTGCCAGCAGTTACTCGAGGTGGGGTTCCTACGAGCAGTACTTC	CASSYSRWGSYEQYF
.	TRBV28	TRBJ2-5	TRBD2	TGTGCCAGCACCCCGGGCGGGAGGGAGACCCAGTACTTC	CASTPGGRETQYF
.	TRBV2	TRBJ2-1	TRBD1	TGTGCCAGCACTGGTCTTGGGACAGGGTCTATCGATGAGCAGTTCTTC	CASTGLGTGSIDEQFF
.	TRBV30	TRBJ2-1	.	TGTGCCTGGAGTCCGACAGGGAGCGGGGGACCCTACAAAAGCTCCTACAATGAGCAGTTCTTC	CAWSPTGSGGPYKSSYNEQFF
.	TRBV5-6	TRBJ2-7	.	TGTGCCAGCAGCTTGGGTTGGGCAGCTCTCTACGAGCAGTACTTC	CASSLGWAALYEQYF